The T cell receptor (beta chain) described here comes from a study of blood T cell repertoires in COVID-19. How the authors handled the data: The assay estimated nucleated cells by amplifying reference gene primers. The data were produced by immunoSEQ multiplex PCR, yet TCRdb's version contains in-frame clones alone and is incomplete. V, J and clone size are taken as reported in that table, and D and trimming were inferred from the DNA itself. This sample has 300,000 to 350,000 clones, with over 70% found just once. Trimming removed 4 bases from V and 2 bases from J, with 15 bases in between. Looked up from germline, CDR1 is LGHNA and CDR2 is YNFKEQ. This CDR3 has 17 residues.

The TCR originated in a woman aged 45 to 65 with COVID-19, enrolled during active disease. The gene calls are TRBV4-2 and TRBJ2-6, with a tentative D call TRBD1 (6 bases). The sequencing input was peripheral blood. The DNA of the CDR3 is TGTGCCAGCAGCCCCGAGGGGGAAGGGACTGGGGCCAACGTCCTGACTTTC. Residues: CASSPEGEGTGANVLTF.